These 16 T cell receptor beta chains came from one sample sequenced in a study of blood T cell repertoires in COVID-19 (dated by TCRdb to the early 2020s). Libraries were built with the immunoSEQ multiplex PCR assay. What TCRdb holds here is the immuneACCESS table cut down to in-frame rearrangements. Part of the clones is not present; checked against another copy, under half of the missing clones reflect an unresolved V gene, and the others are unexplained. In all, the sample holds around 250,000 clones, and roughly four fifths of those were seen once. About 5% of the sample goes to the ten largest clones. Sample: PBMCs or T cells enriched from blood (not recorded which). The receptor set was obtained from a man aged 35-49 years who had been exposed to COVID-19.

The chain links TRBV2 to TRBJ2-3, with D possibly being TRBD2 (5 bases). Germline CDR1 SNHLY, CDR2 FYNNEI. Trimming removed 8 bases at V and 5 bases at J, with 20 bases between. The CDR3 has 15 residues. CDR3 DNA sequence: TGTGCCAGCTACTTAACGGCCAAGCGGCGAGATACGCAGTATTTT. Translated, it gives CASYLTAKRRDTQYF.

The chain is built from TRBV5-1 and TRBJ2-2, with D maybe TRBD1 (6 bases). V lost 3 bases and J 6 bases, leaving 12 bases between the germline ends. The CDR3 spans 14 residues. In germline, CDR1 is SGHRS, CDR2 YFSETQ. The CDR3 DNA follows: TGCGCCAGCAGCTATCAACAGGGATCCGGGGAGCTGTTTTTT. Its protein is CASSYQQGSGELFF.

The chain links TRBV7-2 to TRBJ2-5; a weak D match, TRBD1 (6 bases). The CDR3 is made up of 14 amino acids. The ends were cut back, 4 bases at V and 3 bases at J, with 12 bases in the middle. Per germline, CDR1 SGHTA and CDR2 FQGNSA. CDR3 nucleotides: TGTGCCAGCAGCTCCGGGACACTGAAAGAGACCCAGTACTTC. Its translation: CASSSGTLKETQYF. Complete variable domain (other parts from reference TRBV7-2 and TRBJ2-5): GAGVSQSPSNKVTEKGKDVELRCDPISGHTALYWYRQSLGQGLEFLIYFQGNSAPDKSGLPSDRFSAERTGGSVSTLTIQRTQQEDSAVYLCASSSGTLKETQYFGPGTRLLVL.

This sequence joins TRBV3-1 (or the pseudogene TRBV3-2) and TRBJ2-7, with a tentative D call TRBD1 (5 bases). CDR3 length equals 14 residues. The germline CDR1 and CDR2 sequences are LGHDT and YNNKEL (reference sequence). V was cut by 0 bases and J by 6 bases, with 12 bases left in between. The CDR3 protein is CASSQEGRVSEQYF. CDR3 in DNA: TGTGCCAGCAGCCAAGAGGGCAGGGTTTCCGAGCAGTACTTC.

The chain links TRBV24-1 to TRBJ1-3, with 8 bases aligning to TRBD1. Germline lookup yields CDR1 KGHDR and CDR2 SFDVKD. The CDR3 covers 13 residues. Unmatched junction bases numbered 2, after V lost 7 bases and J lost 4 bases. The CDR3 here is CATSGQGGNTIYF. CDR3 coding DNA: TGTGCCACCAGCGGACAGGGCGGAAACACCATATATTTT.

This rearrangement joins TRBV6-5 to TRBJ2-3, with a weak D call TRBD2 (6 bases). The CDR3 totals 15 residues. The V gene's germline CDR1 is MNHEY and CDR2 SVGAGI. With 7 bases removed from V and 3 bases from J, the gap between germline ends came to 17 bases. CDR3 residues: CASTRSGVGTDTQYF. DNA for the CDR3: TGTGCCAGCACCCGATCGGGGGTAGGTACAGATACGCAGTATTTT.

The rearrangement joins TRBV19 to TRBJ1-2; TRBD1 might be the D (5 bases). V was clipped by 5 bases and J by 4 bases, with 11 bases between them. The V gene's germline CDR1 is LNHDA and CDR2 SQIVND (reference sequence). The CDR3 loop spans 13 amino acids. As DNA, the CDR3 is TGTGCCAGTAGTCTCAGGGCAGCCTATGGCTACACCTTC. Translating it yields CASSLRAAYGYTF. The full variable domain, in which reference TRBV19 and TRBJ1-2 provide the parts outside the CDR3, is DGGITQSPKYLFRKEGQNVTLSCEQNLNHDAMYWYRQDPGQGLRLIYYSQIVNDFQKGDIAEGYSVSREKKESFPLTVTSAQKNPTAFYLCASSLRAAYGYTFGSGTRLTVV.

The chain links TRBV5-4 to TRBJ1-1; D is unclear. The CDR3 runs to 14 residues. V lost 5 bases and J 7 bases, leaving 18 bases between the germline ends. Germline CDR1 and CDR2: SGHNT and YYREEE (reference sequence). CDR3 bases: TGTGCCAGCAGTCACGCATCGCGGCCAATTGAAGCTTTCTTT. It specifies CASSHASRPIEAFF.

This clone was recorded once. This CDR3 is CASSLRQVDMFDTQYF. The CDR3 bases are TGTGCCAGCAGTTTGAGACAGGTTGATATGTTTGATACGCAGTATTTT. The J gene is TRBJ2-3, the V gene TRBV7-3; TRBD1 is a possible D gene (6 bases). In germline, CDR1 is SGHTA, CDR2 FQGTGA. Trimming cost V 6 bases and J 6 bases, with 22 bases left between them. The CDR3 has 16 amino acids.

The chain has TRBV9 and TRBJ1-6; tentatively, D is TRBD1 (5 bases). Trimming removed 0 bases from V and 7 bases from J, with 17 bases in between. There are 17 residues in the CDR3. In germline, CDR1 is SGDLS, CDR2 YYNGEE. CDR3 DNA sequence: TGTGCCAGCAGCGTAGATTTGCGATACAGGACCAATTCACCCCTCCACTTT. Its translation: CASSVDLRYRTNSPLHF.

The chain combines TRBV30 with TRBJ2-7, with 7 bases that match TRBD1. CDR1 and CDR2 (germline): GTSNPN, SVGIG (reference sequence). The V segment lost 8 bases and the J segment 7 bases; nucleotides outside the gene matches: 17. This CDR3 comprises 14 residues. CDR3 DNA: TGTGCCCGCGACGGCGAACAACAGGGGAGAGAGCAGTACTTC. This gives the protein CARDGEQQGREQYF.

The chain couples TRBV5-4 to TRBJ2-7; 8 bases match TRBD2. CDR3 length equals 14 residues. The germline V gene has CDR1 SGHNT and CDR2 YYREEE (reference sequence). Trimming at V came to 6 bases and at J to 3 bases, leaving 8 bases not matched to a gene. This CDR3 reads CASKIAGTYYEQYF. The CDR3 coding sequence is TGTGCCAGCAAGATAGCGGGGACCTACTACGAGCAGTACTTC.

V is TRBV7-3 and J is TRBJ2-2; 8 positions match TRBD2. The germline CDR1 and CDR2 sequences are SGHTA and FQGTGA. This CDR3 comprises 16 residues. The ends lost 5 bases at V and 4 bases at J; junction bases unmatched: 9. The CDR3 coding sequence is TGTGCCAGCAGCCTGAGCGGGAGTGGTAGCACCGGGGAGCTGTTTTTT. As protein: CASSLSGSGSTGELFF.

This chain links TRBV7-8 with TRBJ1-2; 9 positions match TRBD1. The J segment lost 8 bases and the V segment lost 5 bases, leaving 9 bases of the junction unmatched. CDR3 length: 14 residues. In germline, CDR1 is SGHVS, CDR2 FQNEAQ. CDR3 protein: CASSRPGTGTGYTF. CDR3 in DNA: TGTGCCAGCAGCCGACCCGGGACAGGGACCGGCTACACCTTC.

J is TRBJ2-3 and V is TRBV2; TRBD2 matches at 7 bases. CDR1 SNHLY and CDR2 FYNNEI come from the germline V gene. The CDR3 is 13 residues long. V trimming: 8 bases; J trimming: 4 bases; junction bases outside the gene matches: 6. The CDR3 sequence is CASGRESADTQYF. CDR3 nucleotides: TGTGCCAGCGGGAGGGAGTCGGCAGATACGCAGTATTTT. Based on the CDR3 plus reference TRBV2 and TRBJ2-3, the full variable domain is EPEVTQTPSHQVTQMGQEVILRCVPISNHLYFYWYRQILGQKVEFLVSFYNNEISEKSEIFDDQFSVERPDGSNFTLKIRSTKLEDSAMYFCASGRESADTQYFGPGTRLTVL.

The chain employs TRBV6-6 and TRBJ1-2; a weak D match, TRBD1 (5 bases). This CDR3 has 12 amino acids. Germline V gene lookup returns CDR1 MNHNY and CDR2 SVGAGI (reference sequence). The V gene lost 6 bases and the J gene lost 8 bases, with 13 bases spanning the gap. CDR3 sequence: CASSELGAGYTF. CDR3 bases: TGTGCCAGCAGCGAACTTGGGGCCGGCTACACCTTC.